The 16 T cell receptor beta chains below come from one sample, sequenced in a study of tissue T cells after allogeneic stem cell transplantation. TCRdb's copy holds only in-frame clones and misses some; the assay was immunoSEQ multiplex PCR. The sample contains thousands of clones, roughly 42% of which appear only once. This sample's time point: mouse harvest day 7 after allogeneic transplant. The graft held 10^6 splenic CD5+ T cells and 10^7 T-cell-depleted bone marrow cells. The sample taken for sequencing was skin. The receptors shown here come from a female BALB/c mouse given C57BL/6 T cells with graft-versus-host disease after an allogeneic hematopoietic cell transplant.

In regard to this clone: Gene names denote mouse genes. The read ends 1 residue before the CDR3 terminus; that terminus is restored from the germline J gene. The chain is built from TRBV26 and TRBJ1-1, with TRBD1 matching 9 bases. After removal of 4 bases from V and 1 base from J, the junction contained 1 base not matched to a gene. This CDR3 has 14 amino acids. Germline values: CDR1 KGHPV, CDR2 FQNQEV (reference sequence). CDR3 loop: CASSPGQGNTEVFF. The DNA read from the CDR3 is TGTGCCAGCAGTCCGGGACAGGGGAACACAGAAGTCTTC.

A word on this clone: Mouse germline and gene names are used. The CDR3 end falls 1 residue outside the read, so it is completed with the germline J gene. The chain is built from TRBV26 and TRBJ1-6, with a possible D match to TRBD1 (5 bases). TRBJ1-6 is annotated as an ORF whose role is uncertain. This CDR3 has 14 amino acids. CDR1 and CDR2 (germline): KGHPV, FQNQEV (reference sequence). V was shortened by 6 bases and J by 2 bases, with 8 bases between the two germline ends. The chain's CDR3 is CASRRTTYNSPLYF. The part of the CDR3 DNA that was read is TGTGCCAGCAGGCGGACAACCTATAATTCGCCCCTCTAC.

Of note for this clone: These gene names are mouse names. The CDR3 extends 1 residue past the end of the read, so its final part is completed from the germline J gene. This chain connects TRBV13-2 to TRBJ1-2, with TRBD1 matching 8 bases. Germline V gene sequence: CDR1 NNHNN, CDR2 SYGAGS (reference sequence). J lost 0 bases, V lost 3 bases, and 4 bases had no gene match. The CDR3 spans 15 residues. The chain's CDR3 is CASGGPGQANSDYTF. Partial CDR3 DNA: TGTGCCAGCGGTGGGCCGGGACAGGCAAACTCCGACTACACC.

Judged by abundance, this clone is medium-sized. The germline and genes are mouse ones. The read ends 1 residue shy of where the CDR3 ends; the end is completed using the germline J gene. The J gene is TRBJ1-1, the V gene TRBV31; D possibly corresponds to TRBD1 (6 bases). Germline V gives CDR1 GKSSPN, CDR2 SITVG. Deletions cut 2 bases from V and 4 bases from J, with 11 bases between. This CDR3 spans 13 amino acids. CDR3 loop: CAWSRGDRTEVFF. CDR3 DNA (partial): TGTGCCTGGAGTAGGGGGGATCGCACAGAAGTCTTC. Variable domain in full (rest from reference TRBV31 and TRBJ1-1): AQTIHQWPVAEIKAVGSPLSLGCTIKGKSSPNLYWYWQATGGTLQQLFYSITVGQVESVVQLNLSASRPKDDQFILSTEKLLLSHSGFYLCAWSRGDRTEVFFGKGTRLTVV.

Remarks on this clone: These gene names are mouse names. The sequenced fragment ends 1 residue before the CDR3 boundary, so the rest is inferred from the germline J gene. This chain uses TRBV26 with TRBJ1-3, with 7 positions matching TRBD1. The CDR3 runs 15 residues. The ends lost 5 bases at V and 0 bases at J; junction bases unmatched: 4. The germline V gene encodes CDR1 KGHPV and CDR2 FQNQEV (reference sequence). CDR3 bases read: TGTGCCAGCAGTAGGGACAGAAATTCTGGAAATACGCTCTAT. This translates into CASSRDRNSGNTLY. The whole CDR3 protein is CASSRDRNSGNTLYF.

Of note for this clone: Here the gene names and germline are mouse. The read terminates 1 residue ahead of where the CDR3 ends, so the germline J gene completes it. This chain connects TRBV16 to TRBJ1-1; TRBD1 is a possible D gene (5 bases). Germline CDR1 is SGHSA and CDR2 is FRNQAP. CDR3 size: 13 residues. Trimming removed 3 bases from V and 1 base from J, with 6 bases in between. The covered CDR3 bases are TGTGCAAGCAGCTTCGGGGGGAACACAGAAGTCTTC. Translated, it gives CASSFGGNTEVF. The full CDR3 is CASSFGGNTEVFF. Variable domain in full (rest from reference TRBV16 and TRBJ1-1): NAGVIQTPRHKVTGKGQEATLWCEPISGHSAVFWYRQTIVQGLEFLTYFRNQAPIDDSGMPKERFSAQMPNQSHSTLKIQSTQPQDSAVYLCASSFGGNTEVFFGKGTRLTVV.

This clone was counted a single time. Gene names follow the mouse nomenclature. With the read ending 1 residue before the CDR3 end, the germline J gene is used to fill in that end. The chain recombines TRBV12-2 with TRBJ2-5; 8 nucleotides match TRBD2. Germline lookup yields CDR1 SGHLS and CDR2 HYDKME. The CDR3 consists of 14 residues. The J segment lost 4 bases and the V segment lost 0 bases, leaving 2 bases of the junction unmatched. The DNA read from the CDR3 is TGTGCCAGCTCTCTCTCCTGGGGGGAAGACACCCAGTAC. It specifies CASSLSWGEDTQY. The entire CDR3 sequence reads CASSLSWGEDTQYF.

As for this clone: Gene names and germline refer to mouse. The DNA ends 1 residue before the CDR3 does, and the rest of the CDR3 is filled in from the germline J gene. The chain uses TRBV5 and TRBJ1-6; 7 bases align to TRBD1. TRBJ1-6 is assigned to the ORF class and has an uncertain function. The CDR3 is 17 amino acids. J lost 0 bases, V lost 0 bases, and 2 bases had no gene match. The germline V gene has CDR1 LGHNA and CDR2 YNLKQL (reference sequence). CDR3 bases read: TGTGCCAGCAGCCAAGAAGACAGGGATTCCTATAATTCGCCCCTCTAC. Amino acids: CASSQEDRDSYNSPLY. The whole CDR3 region reads CASSQEDRDSYNSPLYF.

The table lists this clone with a few counts. Gene names denote mouse genes. CDR3 DNA (partial): TGTGCTAGCAGTAGAATCGGACTGGGGACCTATGAACAGTAC. Translating it yields CASSRIGLGTYEQY. The complete CDR3 protein is CASSRIGLGTYEQYF. The chain recombines TRBV17 with TRBJ2-7; 9 bases align to TRBD2. The read comes to an end 1 residue before the CDR3 does, leaving the germline J gene to fill in the end. CDR3 length: 15 amino acids. V was clipped by 2 bases and J by 2 bases; unmatched bases: 4. Germline values: CDR1 MNHDT, CDR2 YYDKIL.

Remarks on this clone: Mouse names are used for the genes. The sequence runs out 1 residue before the end of the CDR3; the remainder is reconstructed from the germline J gene. The chain couples TRBV26 to TRBJ1-2; D may be TRBD1 (5 bases). V lost 0 bases and J 0 bases, leaving 8 bases between the germline ends. CDR3 length: 15 residues. From germline, CDR1 is KGHPV and CDR2 FQNQEV (reference sequence). The CDR3 is CASSLSGGANSDYTF. Partial CDR3 DNA: TGTGCCAGCAGTCTGTCGGGGGGTGCAAACTCCGACTACACC.

On this clone itself: Genes and germline come from the mouse. The read comes to an end 1 residue before the CDR3 does, leaving the germline J gene to fill in the end. The chain employs TRBV23 and TRBJ2-7; the D call in the table, TRBD1, was not verified against the DNA. The CDR3 extends over 15 amino acids. Germline V lookup: CDR1 KGHTA, CDR2 FQNQQP. The CDR3 bases that were read are TGCTCCAGCAGTCAATCAAGGGACAGGGGCTATGAACAGTAC. As protein: CSSSQSRDRGYEQY. The entire CDR3 is CSSSQSRDRGYEQYF.

As regards this clone: Gene names denote mouse genes. The read ends 1 residue before the CDR3 terminus; that terminus is restored from the germline J gene. V gene TRBV13-3 combines with J gene TRBJ2-3; D is perhaps TRBD1 (5 bases). The CDR3 length is 14 residues. Trimming removed 2 bases at V and 3 bases at J, with 10 bases between. The germline CDR1 and CDR2 sequences are NNHDY and SYVADS. CDR3 DNA (partial): TGTGCCAGCAGTGAGGCAGGGAGCGCAGAAACGCTGTAT. Its translation: CASSEAGSAETLY. The whole CDR3 protein reads CASSEAGSAETLYF.

Regarding this clone: Gene names denote mouse genes. The sequence runs out 1 residue before the end of the CDR3; the remainder is reconstructed from the germline J gene. This rearrangement joins TRBV26 to TRBJ2-1; D is perhaps TRBD2 (6 bases). V was pared by 0 bases and J by 5 bases, with 11 bases between. Germline assignment: CDR1 KGHPV and CDR2 FQNQEV (reference sequence). This CDR3 region has 15 residues. The CDR3 here is CASSLSLLGNAEQFF. Partial CDR3 DNA: TGTGCCAGCAGTCTGTCCCTGCTGGGGAATGCTGAGCAGTTC.

A note on this clone: Genes and germline come from the mouse. The CDR3 spells CAWRGLGVYEQYF. CDR3 DNA (partial): TGTGCCTGGAGGGGACTGGGGGTTTATGAACAGTAC. The chain has TRBV31 and TRBJ2-7; 11 bases map to TRBD2. The CDR3 end lies 1 residue beyond the end of the read and is filled in from the germline J gene. V trimming: 3 bases; J trimming: 4 bases; junction bases outside the gene matches: 2. CDR3 length: 13 residues. CDR1 is GKSSPN, CDR2 SITVG, per germline.

This clone occurred a few times. Gene names are mouse gene names. The CDR3 end lies 1 residue beyond the end of the read and is filled in from the germline J gene. V usage is TRBV23 and J usage is TRBJ2-2; the table gives TRBD1 as D, unverified against the DNA. CDR1 KGHTA and CDR2 FQNQQP come from the germline V gene. This CDR3 comprises 16 residues. CDR3 amino acids: CSSSQSRTSNTGQLYF. CDR3 bases read: TGCTCCAGCAGTCAATCTCGGACATCAAACACCGGGCAGCTCTAC.

For this clone: Gene names are mouse gene names. The read terminates 1 residue ahead of where the CDR3 ends, so the germline J gene completes it. This chain joins TRBV26 and TRBJ2-5; TRBD1 or TRBD2 may be the D gene (5 bases each). CDR1 and CDR2 (germline): KGHPV, FQNQEV (reference sequence). V was clipped by 3 bases and J by 5 bases, with 9 bases between them. The CDR3 covers 13 residues. This chain's CDR3 is CASSLRGGDTQYF. CDR3 DNA (partial): TGTGCCAGCAGTCTTCGGGGCGGAGACACCCAGTAC. The variable domain in full, completed from reference TRBV26 and TRBJ2-5, reads NSKVIQTPRYLVKGQGQKAKMRCIPEKGHPVVFWYQQNKNNEFKFLINFQNQEVLQQIDMTEKRFSAECPSNSPCSLEIQSSEAGDSALYLCASSLRGGDTQYFGPGTRLLVL.